Listed below are T cell receptor beta chains from one sample, sequenced in a study of T cell changes during pregnancy in multiple sclerosis. TCRdb's copy holds only in-frame clones and misses some; the assay was immunoSEQ multiplex PCR. The sample holds about 75,000 clones; around 89% are singletons and the top ten take 0.7% to 0.9%. Sequenced here: peripheral blood, sampled in the first trimester of pregnancy. Source of these receptors: a female donor in good health, enrolled as a control in a pregnancy study. The conserved cysteine and the conserved F or W are not part of the CDR3 here. Each record gives: clone size, V gene, CDR3 protein. Clone size is stated in some rows and not others, as once, few, many or a class when expanded.

- TRBV4-1 ASSQDLAGGPPYEQY
- TRBV6-6 ASNQGGRGGYGYT
- TRBV7-9 ASSFDRGGQPQH
- TRBV6-5 ASSFGTGGQPQH
- TRBV6-1 ASSELAGGYNEQF
few TRBV7-2 ASSLVSGNSYEQY
- TRBV18 ASSPLSDRGSEAF
once TRBV27 ASSVSGRLDYEKLF
- TRBV2 ASIEINTGELF
- TRBV20-1 SATHREQY
- TRBV5-8 ASSLASFVNTEAF
- TRBV18 ASSPQGGRINEKLF
few TRBV5-1 ASSGGTAGADYRFYEQY
- TRBV5-1 ASSTGGARNTIY
once TRBV4-1 ASSQGQWNEKLF